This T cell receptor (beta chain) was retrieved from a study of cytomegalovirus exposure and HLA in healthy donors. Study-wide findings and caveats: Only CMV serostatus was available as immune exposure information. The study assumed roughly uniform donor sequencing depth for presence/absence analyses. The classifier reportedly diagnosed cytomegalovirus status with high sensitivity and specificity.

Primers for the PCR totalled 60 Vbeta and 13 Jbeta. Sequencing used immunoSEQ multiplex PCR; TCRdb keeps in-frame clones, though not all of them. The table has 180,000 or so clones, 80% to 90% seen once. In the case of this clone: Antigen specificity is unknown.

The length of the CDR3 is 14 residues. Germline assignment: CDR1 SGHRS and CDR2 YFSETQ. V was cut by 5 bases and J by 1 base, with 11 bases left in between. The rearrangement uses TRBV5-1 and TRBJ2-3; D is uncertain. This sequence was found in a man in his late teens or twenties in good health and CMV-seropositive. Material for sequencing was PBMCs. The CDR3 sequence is CASRRGLGTDTQYF. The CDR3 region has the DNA TGCGCCAGCAGACGTGGGCTCGGCACAGATACGCAGTATTTT.